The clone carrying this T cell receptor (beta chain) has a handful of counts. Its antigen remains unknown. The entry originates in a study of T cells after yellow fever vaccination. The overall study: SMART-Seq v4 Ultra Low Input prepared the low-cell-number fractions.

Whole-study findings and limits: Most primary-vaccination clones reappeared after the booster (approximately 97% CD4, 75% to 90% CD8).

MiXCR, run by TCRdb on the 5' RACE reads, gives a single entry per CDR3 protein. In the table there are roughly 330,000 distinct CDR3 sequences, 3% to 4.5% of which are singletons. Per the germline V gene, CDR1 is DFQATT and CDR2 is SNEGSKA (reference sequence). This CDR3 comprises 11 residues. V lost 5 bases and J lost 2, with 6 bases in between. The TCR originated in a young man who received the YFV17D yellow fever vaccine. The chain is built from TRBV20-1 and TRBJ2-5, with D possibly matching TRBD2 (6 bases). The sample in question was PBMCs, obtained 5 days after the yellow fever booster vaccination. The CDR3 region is CSAGGQETQYF. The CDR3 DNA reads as TGCAGTGCTGGAGGGCAAGAGACCCAGTACTTC.